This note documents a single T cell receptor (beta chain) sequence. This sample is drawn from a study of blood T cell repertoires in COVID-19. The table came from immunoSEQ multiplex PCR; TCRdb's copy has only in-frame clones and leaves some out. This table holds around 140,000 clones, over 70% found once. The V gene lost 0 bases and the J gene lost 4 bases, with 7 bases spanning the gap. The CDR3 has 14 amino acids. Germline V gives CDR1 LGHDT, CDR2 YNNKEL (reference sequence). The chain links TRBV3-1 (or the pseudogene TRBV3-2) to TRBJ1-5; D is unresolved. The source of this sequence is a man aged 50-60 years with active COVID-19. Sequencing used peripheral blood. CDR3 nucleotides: TGTGCCAGCAGCCAAGATGGCGGGAATCAGCCCCAGCATTTT. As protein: CASSQDGGNQPQHF.